This entry lists 5 T cell receptor beta chains sequenced from one sample in a study of CD4 T cells in relation to SARS-CoV-2 and coronaviruses. What these receptors recognize is not known. Before the COVID-19 pandemic, during about 2011-2019, CD4+ T cells were taken from unexposed donors. Isolation of CD4+ T cells took place after roughly nine days in culture. Clones were sequenced by immunoSEQ multiplex PCR, and TCRdb holds only the in-frame ones, with some missing. The sample carries under 30,000 clones, under 80% recorded once. The specimen was CD4+ T cells from PBMCs, cultured in vitro. The receptors come from a human donor in good health.

The chain combines TRBV12-3 or TRBV12-4 with TRBJ2-1, with a weak D call TRBD1 (6 bases). V was trimmed by 5 bases and J by 5 bases, leaving 10 bases between them. This CDR3 comprises 13 residues. The CDR3, as DNA: TGTGCCAGCAGTGGACAGTTTAACAATGAGCAGTTCTTC. Encoded protein: CASSGQFNNEQFF.

The chain carries TRBV19 and TRBJ2-2; 15 bases align to TRBD2. V lost 10 bases and J lost 1; bases outside the gene matches: 7. Germline V gene lookup returns CDR1 LNHDA and CDR2 SQIVND (reference sequence). CDR3 length: 17 residues. CDR3 coding DNA: TGTGCCACCTCGAAGGGACTAGCGGGAGGGAACACCGGGGAGCTGTTTTTT. Its protein product is CATSKGLAGGNTGELFF. The full variable domain, rest sourced from reference TRBV19 and TRBJ2-2, is DGGITQSPKYLFRKEGQNVTLSCEQNLNHDAMYWYRQDPGQGLRLIYYSQIVNDFQKGDIAEGYSVSREKKESFPLTVTSAQKNPTAFYLCATSKGLAGGNTGELFFGEGSRLTVL.

To note about this clone: A read error may account for a junction end that differs from germline. This sequence joins TRBV7-2 and TRBJ2-1, with D perhaps matching TRBD1 or TRBD2 (5 bases each). Germline CDR1 SGHTA, CDR2 FQGNSA. CDR3 size: 13 residues. The CDR3 nucleotides read TGTGCCAGCAGCTCCTTCTGGGGGAGTGACGGAATCTTC. This codes for CASSSFWGSDGIF.

This clone was seen a few times. The rearrangement links TRBV6-5 to TRBJ1-6; D is unresolved. V was trimmed by 6 bases and J by 8 bases, leaving 11 bases between them. Germline CDR1 and CDR2: MNHEY and SVGAGI. The CDR3 runs to 13 residues. CDR3 in amino acids: CASSTDRDSPLHF. In nucleotides, the CDR3 is TGTGCCAGCAGCACGGATCGGGATTCACCCCTCCACTTT.

The rearrangement links TRBV3-1 (or the pseudogene TRBV3-2) to TRBJ1-5; 9 positions agree with TRBD1. With V trimmed by 1 base and J by 6 bases, 1 base remained unmatched. Germline V gene sequence: CDR1 LGHDT, CDR2 YNNKEL (reference sequence). The CDR3 runs to 14 residues. CDR3 sequence: CASSQGQGVQPQHF. The CDR3 coding sequence is TGTGCCAGCAGCCAAGGACAGGGGGTTCAGCCCCAGCATTTT.